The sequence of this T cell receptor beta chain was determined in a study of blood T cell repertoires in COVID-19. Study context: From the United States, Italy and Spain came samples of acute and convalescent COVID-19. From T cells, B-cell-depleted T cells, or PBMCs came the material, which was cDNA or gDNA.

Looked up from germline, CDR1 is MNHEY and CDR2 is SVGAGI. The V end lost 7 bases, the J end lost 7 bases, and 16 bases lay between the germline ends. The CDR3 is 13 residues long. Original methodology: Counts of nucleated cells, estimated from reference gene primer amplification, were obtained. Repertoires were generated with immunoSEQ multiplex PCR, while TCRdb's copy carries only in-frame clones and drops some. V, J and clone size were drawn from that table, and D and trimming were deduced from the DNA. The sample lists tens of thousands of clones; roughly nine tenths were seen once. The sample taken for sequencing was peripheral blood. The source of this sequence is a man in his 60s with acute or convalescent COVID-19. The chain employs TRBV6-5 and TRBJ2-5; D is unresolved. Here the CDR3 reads CASTTPTPGTQYF. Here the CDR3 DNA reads TGTGCCAGCACCACCCCGACCCCGGGGACCCAGTACTTC.